This T cell receptor (beta chain) comes out of a study of blood T cells in healthy people across ages (dated by TCRdb to between 2014 and 2017). Background for the entire study: In model experiments, template switching captured roughly one uniquely barcoded TCR beta cDNA molecule for every two T cells. The donors were divided into four age groups: young (average around 17 years), middle-aged (approximately 39), aged (around 59) and long-lived (roughly 82). To track age-related changes in TCR beta repertoire diversity, the study relied on deep sequencing normalized with unique cDNA molecular identifiers. To avoid experimental bias, donors of different ages were randomly spread across the sequencing lanes. The study analyzed two additional independent replicas of 1 million unique cDNA reads from the same blood draw for two donors, one aged 18 to 29 and one aged 80 or older.

The germline V gene sets CDR1 to SGDLS and CDR2 to YYNGEE. From V the trimming removes 2 bases and from J it removes 4 bases, while the gene matches leave 6 bases of the junction unaccounted for. The CDR3 starts with the cysteine, ends with the phenylalanine, and has 15 residues. Just the 45-base CDR3 DNA is kept, in frame starting at base 1. Turning to this clonotype: The target of this receptor is not known. No base quality information exists; no much larger clone differs at one position.

Library creation used 5' RACE. The run used an Illumina HiSeq 2500. A second PCR of roughly 7 to 12 cycles was run with a J-beta primer mix and a sample-barcoded 5' primer. Each TCR beta cDNA molecule received a unique molecular identifier from a template-switch 5' adaptor carrying 12 random nucleotides. Each sample yielded at least 3 million CDR3-containing paired-end reads. The Mint cDNA synthesis kit, primed by a TRBC-specific oligonucleotide, was used to synthesize first-strand cDNA from all RNA. Following uracil-DNA glycosylase treatment, all cDNA underwent a first 18-cycle PCR with the universal primers M1SS and BC2_uni_R. The source study handled its data this way. For normalization, 1 million high-quality reads were randomly selected from each sample, with every read carrying a distinct molecular identifier. Instead of being binned into consensus sequences, reads with shared molecular identifiers were discarded. CDR3 identification, clonotype clustering and error correction used MiTCR with a Q25 quality threshold and the strictest error-elimination algorithm. A nonparametric unseen species model using Euler transformation provided a lower-bound estimate of total TCR beta diversity. TCRdb reprocessed the public reads (quality trimming at Q25 with fastp, clone calling with MiXCR) and kept in-frame beta chains. Rows with a matching CDR3 protein are joined into one entry that keeps the most common DNA and genes. The V and J calls here are based on TCRdb, not the publication. The sample has about 1.8 million distinct CDR3 sequences on record, about 50% of them singletons. The ten largest clones represent less than 2.5% of the sample.

Here is what the overall study found, with its caveats: There was a strong correlation between observed TCR beta diversity and the percentage of naive T cells measured by flow cytometry. Because profiling used bulk unsorted PBMCs, naive and antigen-experienced compartments could not be compared conclusively. As age increased, observed TCR beta diversity per million T cells dropped in a roughly linear way, and a significant reduction was already evident by age around 41. Total diversity estimates from one million sequenced T cells were considered lower bounds and underestimates. Compared with the aged group, the long-lived group had more naive CD4+ T cells, fewer expanded clones and increased TCR diversity, suggesting age selection. Because donor CMV infection status was unknown, age-related changes in expanded clonotypes were potentially confounded.

The roughly 39 donors, aged roughly 6 to 90 years, were systemically healthy Caucasian individuals from Russia. Each donor gave 8 to 10 milliliters of peripheral blood, collected into EDTA-treated Vacutainer tubes. PBMCs were isolated by Ficoll-Paque density-gradient centrifugation, with at least 6 million obtained per sample. Total RNA, at least 6 micrograms per sample, was extracted from PBMCs with Trizol reagent. For every donor, an aliquot of PBMCs went through flow cytometry to measure the percentages of naive CD45RAhigh/CD27high T cells. This TCR was recovered from a woman between 40 and 50 years old in good health. This chain is built from TRBV9 and TRBJ2-1; TRBD2 agrees with 7 junctional bases. Specimen: blood. This receptor carries the CDR3 CASSVIAGAYNEQFF. The nucleotide sequence is given as TGTGCCAGCAGCGTTATAGCGGGCGCGTACAATGAGCAGTTCTTC. With all but the CDR3 taken from the reference TRBV9 and TRBJ2-1 genes, the full variable domain is: DSGVTQTPKHLITATGQRVTLRCSPRSGDLSVYWYQQSLDQGLQFLIQYYNGEERAKGNILERFSAQQFPDLHSELNLSSLELGDSALYFCASSVIAGAYNEQFFGPGTRLTVL.